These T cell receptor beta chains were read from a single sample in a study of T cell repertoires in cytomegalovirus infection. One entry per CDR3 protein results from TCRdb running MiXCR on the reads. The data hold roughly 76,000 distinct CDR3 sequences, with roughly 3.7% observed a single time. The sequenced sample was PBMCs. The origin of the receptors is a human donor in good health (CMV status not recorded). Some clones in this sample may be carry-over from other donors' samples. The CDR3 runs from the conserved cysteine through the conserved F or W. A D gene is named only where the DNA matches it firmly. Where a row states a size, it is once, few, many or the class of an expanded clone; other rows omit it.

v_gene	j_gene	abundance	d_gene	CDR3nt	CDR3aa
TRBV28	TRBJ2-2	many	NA	TGTGCCAGCAGGCCGGGACCGAGCACCGGGGAGCTGTTTTTT	CASRPGPSTGELFF
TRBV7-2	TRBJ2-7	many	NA	TGTGCCAGCAGCTCCCCGGGCTACGAGCAGTACTTC	CASSSPGYEQYF
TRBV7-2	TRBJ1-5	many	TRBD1	TGTGCCAGCAGTAAGACAGGGGGCATGCCCCAGCATTTT	CASSKTGGMPQHF
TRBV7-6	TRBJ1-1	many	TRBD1	TGTGCCAGCAGCTCGCGGACAGGGGGCATAAACACTGAAGCTTTCTTT	CASSSRTGGINTEAFF
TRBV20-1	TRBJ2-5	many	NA	TGCAGTGCTAGCCGATACCAAGAGACCCAGTACTTC	CSASRYQETQYF
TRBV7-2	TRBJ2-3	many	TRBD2	TGTGCCAGCAGCGACGGGACTATTCCCCCAGATACGCAGTATTTT	CASSDGTIPPDTQYF
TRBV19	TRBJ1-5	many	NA	TGTGCCAGTAGCTCGTCGTTCTGGGTAGGTAATCAGCCCCAGCATTTT	CASSSSFWVGNQPQHF
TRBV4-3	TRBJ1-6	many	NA	TGCGCCAGCAGCCAAGACCGTCACACCAATTCACCCCTCCACTTT	CASSQDRHTNSPLHF
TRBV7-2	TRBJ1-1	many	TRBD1	TGTGCCAGCAGGCAAGACAGAGGGGGCGCGGTAGCTTTCTTT	CASRQDRGGAVAFF
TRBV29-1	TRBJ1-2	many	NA	TGCAGCGTTGGGGGACCGACCTACACCTTC	CSVGGPTYTF
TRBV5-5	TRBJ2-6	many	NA	TGTGTCAGCACCAACACCGGGGCCCTCTCTGGGGCCAACGTCCTGACTTTC	CVSTNTGALSGANVLTF
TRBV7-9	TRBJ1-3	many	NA	TGTGCCAGCAGCTTAAGATCCTCGGACACCATATATTTT	CASSLRSSDTIYF
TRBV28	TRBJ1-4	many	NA	TGTGCCAGCAGTTTATCAGGGCCGTCGGGGAAACTGTTTTTT	CASSLSGPSGKLFF
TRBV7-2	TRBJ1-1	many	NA	TGTGCCAGCAGCCGTCGAACTAACACTGAAGCTTTCTTT	CASSRRTNTEAFF
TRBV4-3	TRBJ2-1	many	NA	TGCGCCAGCAGCGCCCCACAGGGTCCGGGGGACCTCTACAATGAGCAGTTCTTC	CASSAPQGPGDLYNEQFF
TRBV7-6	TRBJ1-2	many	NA	TGTGCCAGCAGCTCAGGAGACAGTACCTCTAACCCTAACTATGGCTACACCTTC	CASSSGDSTSNPNYGYTF
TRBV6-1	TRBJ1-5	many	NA	TGTGCCAGCAGTGGAGTTACCCTTGAGCCCCAGCATTTT	CASSGVTLEPQHF
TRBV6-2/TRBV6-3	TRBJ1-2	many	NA	TGTGCCAGCAGTTTCGGACGAGGTGATGGCTACACCTTC	CASSFGRGDGYTF
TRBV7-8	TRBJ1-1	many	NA	TGTGCCAGCAGCCCCCGGTCCTGGAACACTGAAGCTTTCTTT	CASSPRSWNTEAFF
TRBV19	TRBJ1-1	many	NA	TGTGCCAGTAGTATAATACAGAACACTGAAGCTTTCTTT	CASSIIQNTEAFF
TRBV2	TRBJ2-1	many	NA	TGTGCCACCCAAGGCCTAGCAACCTACAATGAGCAGTTCTTC	CATQGLATYNEQFF
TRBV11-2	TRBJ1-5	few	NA	TGTGCCAGCAGCTTAGGACAGACTCAGCCCCAGCATTTT	CASSLGQTQPQHF
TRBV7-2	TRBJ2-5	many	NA	TGTGCCAGCAGCCGTAATGGACAGCACCAAGAGACCCAGTACTTC	CASSRNGQHQETQYF
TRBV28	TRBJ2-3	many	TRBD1	TGTGCCAGCAGTTCCTTTCGGACAGGACGGGGAGCAGATACGCAGTATTTT	CASSSFRTGRGADTQYF
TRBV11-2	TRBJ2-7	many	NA	TGTGCCAGCAGCCTTACGCCATTCCCCCACGAGCAGTACTTC	CASSLTPFPHEQYF
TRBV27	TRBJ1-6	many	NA	TGTGCCAGCAGGTACTTAGGGTTGGGTAATTCACCCCTCCACTTT	CASRYLGLGNSPLHF
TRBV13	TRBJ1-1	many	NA	TGTGCCAGCAGCTTCCGCAGGGCCGCGAACACTGAAGCTTTCTTT	CASSFRRAANTEAFF
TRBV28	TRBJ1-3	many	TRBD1	TGTGCCAGCAGCCCCGGGACAGGATCTGGAAACACCATATATTTT	CASSPGTGSGNTIYF
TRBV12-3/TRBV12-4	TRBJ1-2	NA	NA	TGTGCTAGCAGTTCCGGGATAGCCTATGGCTACACCTTC	CASSSGIAYGYTF
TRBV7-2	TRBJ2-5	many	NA	TGTGCCAGCAGCACCCGAGTTGGAGGAGAGACCCAGTACTTC	CASSTRVGGETQYF
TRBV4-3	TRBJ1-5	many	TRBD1	TGCGCCAGCAGCCAAGAGGGGACAGGGGTTCAGCCCCAGCATTTT	CASSQEGTGVQPQHF
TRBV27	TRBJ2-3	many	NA	TGTGCCAGCGCTGGTGGTGATACGCAGTATTTT	CASAGGDTQYF
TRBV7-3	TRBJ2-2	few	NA	TGTGCCAGCAGCGGGGGGGCCACCGGGGAGCTGTTTTTT	CASSGGATGELFF
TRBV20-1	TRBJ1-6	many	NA	TGCAGTGCAACATCCGTAGGGTTGGATAATTCACCCCTCCACTTT	CSATSVGLDNSPLHF
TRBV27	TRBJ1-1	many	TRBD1	TGTGCCAGCAGTTTAAGACAGGGACCCAGGGGCACTGAAGCTTTCTTT	CASSLRQGPRGTEAFF
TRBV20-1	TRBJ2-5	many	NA	TGCAGTGCTTCCGGGGGGCAGGGAGAGACCCAGTACTTC	CSASGGQGETQYF
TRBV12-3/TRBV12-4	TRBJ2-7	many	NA	TGTGCCAGCAGTTTCACGGGATTCCCCTTCTACGAGCAGTACTTC	CASSFTGFPFYEQYF
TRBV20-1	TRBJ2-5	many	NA	TGCAGTGGCGGCCCCCTGGAGACCCAGTACTTC	CSGGPLETQYF
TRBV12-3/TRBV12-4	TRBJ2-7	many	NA	TGTGCCAGCAGTTTAGGGGCAGTCTACGAGCAGTACTTC	CASSLGAVYEQYF
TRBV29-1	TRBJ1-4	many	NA	TGCAGCGTTGCGGAGGGGGAAAGAAAACTGTTTTTT	CSVAEGERKLFF
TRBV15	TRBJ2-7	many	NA	TGTGCCACCAGCAGAGTGGGAGAGACCTACGAGCAGTACTTC	CATSRVGETYEQYF
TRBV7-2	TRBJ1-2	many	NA	TGTGCCAGCAGCTTTCTCAACCCGGGCCTAGGCCACTACACCTTC	CASSFLNPGLGHYTF
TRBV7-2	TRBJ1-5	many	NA	TGTGCCAGCAGCTTAGGAAGCAGAATGTCTCAGCCCCAGCATTTT	CASSLGSRMSQPQHF
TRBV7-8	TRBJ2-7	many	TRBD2	TGTGCCAGCAGCTTAGCGGCGGGAGGCGAGCAGTACTTC	CASSLAAGGEQYF
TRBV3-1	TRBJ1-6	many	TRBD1	TGTGCCAGCAGCCAAGGACAGGGGAATTCACCCCTCCACTTT	CASSQGQGNSPLHF
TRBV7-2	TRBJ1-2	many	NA	TGTGCCAGCAGCTTCAGGGGAGGGGCGCCCGGAGGTGGCTACACCTTC	CASSFRGGAPGGGYTF
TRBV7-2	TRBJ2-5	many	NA	TGTGCCAGCAGCTTCTTGGCGGAGACCCAGTACTTC	CASSFLAETQYF